The rows below give T cell receptor beta chains drawn from one sample of a study of human T cells and chemical hapten exposure. TCRdb ran MiXCR on the RACE reads and lists one entry per CDR3 protein. The sample contains about 46,000 distinct CDR3 sequences, about 3.9% of which appear only once. The specimen was whole blood. These receptors were collected from a female donor in good health. Some clones in this sample may be carry-over from other donors' samples. Each CDR3 is given with its conserved first and last residue. Fields, in order: J gene, D gene, clone size, V gene, CDR3 protein, CDR3 DNA. D genes are given only for firm matches. Clone size is not always given. Where it is, it says once, few, many or a class for expanded clones.

J: TRBJ1-2
D: NA
size: NA
V: TRBV12-3/TRBV12-4
CDR3: CASSSQNTGLGYTF
DNA: TGTGCCAGCAGTTCACAAAATACAGGGCTGGGCTACACCTTC

J: TRBJ1-2
D: NA
size: many
V: TRBV12-3/TRBV12-4
CDR3: CASSLMFTGYTF
DNA: TGTGCCAGCAGTTTGATGTTCACGGGCTACACCTTC

J: TRBJ1-2
D: NA
size: many
V: TRBV2
CDR3: CASTPRWGGIYGYTF
DNA: TGTGCCAGCACCCCAAGGTGGGGGGGGATATATGGCTACACCTTC

J: TRBJ1-5
D: TRBD1
size: many
V: TRBV20-1
CDR3: CSARRAGGTDQPQHF
DNA: TGCAGTGCTCGGAGAGCAGGGGGAACAGATCAGCCCCAGCATTTT

J: TRBJ2-2
D: TRBD1
size: many
V: TRBV29-1
CDR3: CSVRDRVDTGELFF
DNA: TGCAGCGTCAGAGACAGGGTGGACACCGGGGAGCTGTTTTTT

J: TRBJ2-5
D: NA
size: NA
V: TRBV18
CDR3: CASSPTIRETQYF
DNA: TGTGCCAGCTCACCAACTATCCGAGAGACCCAGTACTTC

J: TRBJ1-3
D: NA
size: many
V: TRBV27
CDR3: CASSLSGFPRSGNTIYF
DNA: TGTGCCAGCAGTTTATCGGGGTTTCCACGATCAGGAAACACCATATATTTT

J: TRBJ1-6
D: NA
size: NA
V: TRBV30
CDR3: CAWSLPPLHF
DNA: TGTGCCTGGAGTCTCCCACCCCTCCACTTT

J: TRBJ2-3
D: NA
size: many
V: TRBV18
CDR3: CASRQGPSTDTQYF
DNA: TGTGCCAGTCGTCAAGGGCCGAGCACAGATACGCAGTATTTT

J: TRBJ2-3
D: NA
size: many
V: TRBV2
CDR3: CASKLGADTQYF
DNA: TGTGCCAGCAAGTTAGGCGCAGATACGCAGTATTTT

J: TRBJ1-2
D: TRBD1
size: many
V: TRBV4-3
CDR3: CASSQGVLGTGLNYGYTF
DNA: TGCGCCAGCAGCCAAGGCGTGTTGGGGACAGGGCTTAACTATGGCTACACCTTC

J: TRBJ1-1
D: TRBD1
size: many
V: TRBV7-9
CDR3: CASSSYRRTGTEAFF
DNA: TGTGCCAGCAGCTCCTACCGGCGGACAGGCACTGAAGCTTTCTTT

J: TRBJ2-7
D: TRBD2
size: many
V: TRBV7-9
CDR3: CASSPLGLAGDYEQYF
DNA: TGTGCCAGCAGCCCGCTCGGGCTAGCGGGGGACTACGAGCAGTACTTC

J: TRBJ2-7
D: TRBD2
size: many
V: TRBV20-1
CDR3: CSASLTSGGAWEQYF
DNA: TGCAGTGCTAGCCTAACTAGCGGGGGGGCGTGGGAGCAGTACTTC

J: TRBJ2-3
D: NA
size: many
V: TRBV7-9
CDR3: CVCGATDTQYF
DNA: TGTGTATGCGGGGCCACAGATACGCAGTATTTT

J: TRBJ2-4
D: NA
size: NA
V: TRBV29-1
CDR3: CSVDQGGEDIQYF
DNA: TGCAGCGTTGACCAGGGGGGGGAGGACATTCAGTACTTC

J: TRBJ1-6
D: NA
size: NA
V: TRBV20-1
CDR3: CSASLSGSRSPLHF
DNA: TGCAGTGCTAGTCTTTCGGGGAGTAGGTCACCCCTCCACTTT

J: TRBJ2-1
D: TRBD1
size: many
V: TRBV3-1
CDR3: CASSRRTGGTDNEQFF
DNA: TGTGCCAGCAGCCGAAGGACAGGGGGGACTGACAATGAGCAGTTCTTC

J: TRBJ2-3
D: TRBD2
size: many
V: TRBV7-6
CDR3: CASSQAASLAGDTDTQYF
DNA: TGTGCCAGCAGCCAAGCTGCTAGCCTAGCGGGGGATACTGATACGCAGTATTTT

J: TRBJ2-3
D: NA
size: many
V: TRBV6-2/TRBV6-3
CDR3: CASSYSISPAGDTQYF
DNA: TGTGCCAGCAGTTACTCGATTTCCCCGGCAGGGGATACGCAGTATTTT

J: TRBJ1-1
D: TRBD1
size: many
V: TRBV12-3/TRBV12-4
CDR3: CASRSTGGVFEAFF
DNA: TGTGCCAGCAGATCTACAGGGGGAGTTTTCGAAGCTTTCTTT

J: TRBJ2-3
D: TRBD1
size: NA
V: TRBV29-1
CDR3: CSGTGPSSDTQYF
DNA: TGCAGCGGGACAGGGCCATCCTCAGATACGCAGTATTTT

J: TRBJ2-2
D: NA
size: many
V: TRBV6-2/TRBV6-3
CDR3: CASSYGTPVTGELFF
DNA: TGTGCCAGCAGTTACGGGACTCCTGTCACCGGGGAGCTGTTTTTT

J: TRBJ1-4
D: TRBD1
size: many
V: TRBV5-1
CDR3: CASSPGTGIEKLFF
DNA: TGCGCCAGCAGCCCCGGGACAGGGATTGAAAAACTGTTTTTT

J: TRBJ2-1
D: TRBD2
size: many
V: TRBV7-2
CDR3: CASSSQLAGGYNEQFF
DNA: TGTGCCAGCAGCTCCCAACTAGCGGGGGGATACAATGAGCAGTTCTTC

J: TRBJ2-1
D: TRBD1
size: many
V: TRBV5-1
CDR3: CASSPKAGTGIYNEQFF
DNA: TGCGCCAGCAGCCCCAAAGCCGGGACAGGGATCTACAATGAGCAGTTCTTC

J: TRBJ2-5
D: NA
size: many
V: TRBV7-2
CDR3: CASSLAQGHPYF
DNA: TGTGCCAGCAGCTTAGCTCAGGGCCACCCTTACTTC

J: TRBJ2-3
D: TRBD2
size: few
V: TRBV5-4
CDR3: CASGTSGGHGDTQYF
DNA: TGTGCCAGCGGGACTAGCGGGGGGCATGGAGATACGCAGTATTTT

J: TRBJ2-5
D: NA
size: few
V: TRBV20-1
CDR3: CSAIEVSQETQYF
DNA: TGCAGTGCTATTGAGGTTTCCCAAGAGACCCAGTACTTC

J: TRBJ2-3
D: NA
size: NA
V: TRBV5-1
CDR3: CASSLFMWGATQNTQYF
DNA: TGCGCCAGCAGCTTGTTTATGTGGGGGGCAACACAAAATACGCAGTATTTT

J: TRBJ1-4
D: NA
size: many
V: TRBV20-1
CDR3: CSARDEARGANEKLFF
DNA: TGCAGTGCTAGAGATGAGGCGCGAGGGGCTAATGAAAAACTGTTTTTT

J: TRBJ1-1
D: TRBD1
size: many
V: TRBV7-2
CDR3: CASSKWTGNTEAFF
DNA: TGTGCCAGCAGCAAATGGACAGGGAACACTGAAGCTTTCTTT

J: TRBJ2-3
D: TRBD2
size: NA
V: TRBV5-1
CDR3: CASSTAGLAADTQYF
DNA: TGCGCCAGCAGCACCGCGGGACTAGCCGCAGATACGCAGTATTTT

J: TRBJ2-3
D: TRBD2
size: few
V: TRBV10-3
CDR3: CAISELLAGTDTQYF
DNA: TGTGCCATCAGTGAGCTACTAGCGGGGACAGATACGCAGTATTTT

J: TRBJ2-5
D: TRBD1
size: many
V: TRBV4-3
CDR3: CASSQDGAGGQETQYF
DNA: TGCGCCAGCAGCCAAGATGGGGCAGGGGGCCAAGAGACCCAGTACTTC

J: TRBJ1-3
D: NA
size: NA
V: TRBV28
CDR3: CASSSSSTSGNTIYF
DNA: TGTGCCAGCAGTTCCAGTTCCACCTCTGGAAACACCATATATTTT

J: TRBJ1-4
D: NA
size: many
V: TRBV20-1
CDR3: CSAEQSEKLFF
DNA: TGCAGTGCGGAACAGAGTGAAAAACTGTTTTTT

J: TRBJ1-1
D: NA
size: many
V: TRBV7-2
CDR3: CASSLGWQENEAFF
DNA: TGTGCCAGCAGCTTAGGTTGGCAGGAGAATGAAGCTTTCTTT

J: TRBJ1-5
D: TRBD1
size: many
V: TRBV6-2/TRBV6-3
CDR3: CASSYSSDRGGFNQPQHF
DNA: TGTGCCAGCAGTTACTCGTCTGACAGGGGGGGATTCAATCAGCCCCAGCATTTT

J: TRBJ1-6
D: NA
size: many
V: TRBV7-3
CDR3: CASSYSGNRDSPLHF
DNA: TGTGCCAGCAGCTACTCCGGGAATCGGGATTCACCCCTCCACTTT

J: TRBJ2-2
D: NA
size: many
V: TRBV5-4
CDR3: CASSLVLANTGELFF
DNA: TGTGCCAGCAGCTTGGTTCTAGCGAACACCGGGGAGCTGTTTTTT